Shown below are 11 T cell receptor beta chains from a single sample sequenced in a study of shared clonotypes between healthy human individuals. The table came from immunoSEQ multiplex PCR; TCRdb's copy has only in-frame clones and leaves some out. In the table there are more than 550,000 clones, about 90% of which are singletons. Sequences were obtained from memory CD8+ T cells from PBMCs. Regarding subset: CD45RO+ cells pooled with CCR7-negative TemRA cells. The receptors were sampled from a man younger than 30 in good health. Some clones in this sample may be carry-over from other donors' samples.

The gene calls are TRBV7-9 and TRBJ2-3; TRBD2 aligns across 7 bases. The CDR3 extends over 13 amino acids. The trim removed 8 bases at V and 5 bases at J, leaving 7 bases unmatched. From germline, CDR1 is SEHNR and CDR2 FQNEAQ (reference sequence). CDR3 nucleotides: TGTGCCAGCGCCCGGGGGGTTCAAGATACGCAGTATTTT. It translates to CASARGVQDTQYF.

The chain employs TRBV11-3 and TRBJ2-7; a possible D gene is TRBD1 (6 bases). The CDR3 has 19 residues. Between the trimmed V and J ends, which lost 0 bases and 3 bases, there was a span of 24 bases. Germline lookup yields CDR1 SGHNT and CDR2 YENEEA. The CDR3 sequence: CASSLDGTLPPLPDYEQYF. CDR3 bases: TGTGCCAGCAGCTTAGATGGGACACTACCCCCACTACCGGACTACGAGCAGTACTTC.

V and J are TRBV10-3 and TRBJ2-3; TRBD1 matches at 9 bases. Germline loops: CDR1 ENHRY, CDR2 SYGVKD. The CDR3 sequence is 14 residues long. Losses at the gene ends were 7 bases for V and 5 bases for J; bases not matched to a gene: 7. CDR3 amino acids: CAITRDRVGDTQYF. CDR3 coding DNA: TGTGCCATCACCCGGGACAGGGTAGGAGATACGCAGTATTTT.

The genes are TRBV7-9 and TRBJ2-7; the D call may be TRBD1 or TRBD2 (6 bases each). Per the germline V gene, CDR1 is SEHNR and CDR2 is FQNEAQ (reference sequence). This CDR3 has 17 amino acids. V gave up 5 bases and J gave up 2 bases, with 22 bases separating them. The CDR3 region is CASSPRGVGPTTYEQYF. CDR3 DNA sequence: TGTGCCAGCAGCCCTAGGGGGGTCGGGCCGACAACCTACGAGCAGTACTTC.

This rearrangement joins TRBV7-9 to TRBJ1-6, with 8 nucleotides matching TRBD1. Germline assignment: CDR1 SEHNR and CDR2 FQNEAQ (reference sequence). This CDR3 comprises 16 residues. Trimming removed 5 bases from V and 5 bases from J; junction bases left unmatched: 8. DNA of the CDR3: TGTGCCAGCAGCCGAAGACAGGGGACTGATAATTCACCCCTCCACTTT. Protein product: CASSRRQGTDNSPLHF.

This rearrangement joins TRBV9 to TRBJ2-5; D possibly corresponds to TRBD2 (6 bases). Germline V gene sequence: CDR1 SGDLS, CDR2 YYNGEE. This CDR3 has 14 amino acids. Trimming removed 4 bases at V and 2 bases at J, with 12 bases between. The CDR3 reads CASSSRTTQETQYF. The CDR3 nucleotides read TGTGCCAGCAGCTCCCGGACTACACAAGAGACCCAGTACTTC.

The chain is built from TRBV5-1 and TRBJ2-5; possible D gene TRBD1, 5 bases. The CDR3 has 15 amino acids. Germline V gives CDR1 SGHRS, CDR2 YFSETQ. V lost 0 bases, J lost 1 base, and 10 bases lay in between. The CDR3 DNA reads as TGCGCCAGCAGCTTGGCTCCAGGGTTCCAAGAGACCCAGTACTTC. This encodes CASSLAPGFQETQYF.

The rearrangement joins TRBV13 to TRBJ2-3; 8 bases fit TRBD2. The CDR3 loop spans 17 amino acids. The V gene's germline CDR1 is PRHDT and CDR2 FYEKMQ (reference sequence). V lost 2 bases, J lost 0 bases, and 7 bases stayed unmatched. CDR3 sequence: CASSLFREGVSTDTQYF. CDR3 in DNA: TGTGCCAGCAGCTTATTTCGGGAGGGAGTGAGCACAGATACGCAGTATTTT.

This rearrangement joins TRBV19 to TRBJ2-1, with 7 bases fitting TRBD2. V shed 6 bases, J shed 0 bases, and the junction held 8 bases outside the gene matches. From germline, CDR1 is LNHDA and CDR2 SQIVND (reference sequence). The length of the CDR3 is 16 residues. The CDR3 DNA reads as TGTGCCAGTAGGTCCGGGAGGTTGAGCTCCTACAATGAGCAGTTCTTC. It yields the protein CASRSGRLSSYNEQFF. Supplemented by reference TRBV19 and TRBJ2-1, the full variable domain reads DGGITQSPKYLFRKEGQNVTLSCEQNLNHDAMYWYRQDPGQGLRLIYYSQIVNDFQKGDIAEGYSVSREKKESFPLTVTSAQKNPTAFYLCASRSGRLSSYNEQFFGPGTRLTVL.

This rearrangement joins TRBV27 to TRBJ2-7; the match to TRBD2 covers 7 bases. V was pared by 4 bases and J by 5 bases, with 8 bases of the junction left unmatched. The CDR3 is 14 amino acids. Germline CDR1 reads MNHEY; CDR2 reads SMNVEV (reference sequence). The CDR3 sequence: CASSSREDADEQYF. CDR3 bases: TGTGCCAGCAGTTCCCGGGAGGATGCCGACGAGCAGTACTTC.

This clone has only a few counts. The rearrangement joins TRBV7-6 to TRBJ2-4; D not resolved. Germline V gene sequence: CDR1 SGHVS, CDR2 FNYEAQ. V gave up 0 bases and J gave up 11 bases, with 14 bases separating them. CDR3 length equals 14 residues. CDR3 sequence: CASSLALGGSLQYF. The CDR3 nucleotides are TGTGCCAGCAGCTTAGCGCTGGGCGGATCCCTTCAGTACTTC. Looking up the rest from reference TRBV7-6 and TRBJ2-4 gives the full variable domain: GAGVSQSPRYKVTKRGQDVALRCDPISGHVSLYWYRQALGQGPEFLTYFNYEAQQDKSGLPNDRFSAERPEGSISTLTIQRTEQRDSAMYRCASSLALGGSLQYFGAGTRLSVL.